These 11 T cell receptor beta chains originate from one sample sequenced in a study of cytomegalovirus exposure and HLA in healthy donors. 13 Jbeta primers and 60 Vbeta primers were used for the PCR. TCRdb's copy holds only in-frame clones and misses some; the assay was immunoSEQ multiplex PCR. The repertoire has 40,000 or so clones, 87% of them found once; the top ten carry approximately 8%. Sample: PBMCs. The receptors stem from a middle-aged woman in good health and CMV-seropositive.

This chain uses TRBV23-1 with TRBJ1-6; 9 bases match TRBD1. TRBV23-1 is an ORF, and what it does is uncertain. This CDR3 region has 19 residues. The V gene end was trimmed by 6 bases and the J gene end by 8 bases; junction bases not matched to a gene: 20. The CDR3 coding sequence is TGCGCCAGCAGCCCCCCGTATCTGGGATGTGACAGGGGGGATTCACCCCTCCACTTT. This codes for CASSPPYLGCDRGDSPLHF.

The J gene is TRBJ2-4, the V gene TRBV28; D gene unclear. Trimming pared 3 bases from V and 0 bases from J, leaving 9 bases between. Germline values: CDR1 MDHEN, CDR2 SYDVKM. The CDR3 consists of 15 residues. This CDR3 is CASSFGGLAKNIQYF. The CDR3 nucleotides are TGTGCCAGCAGTTTTGGCGGTTTAGCCAAAAACATTCAGTACTTC.

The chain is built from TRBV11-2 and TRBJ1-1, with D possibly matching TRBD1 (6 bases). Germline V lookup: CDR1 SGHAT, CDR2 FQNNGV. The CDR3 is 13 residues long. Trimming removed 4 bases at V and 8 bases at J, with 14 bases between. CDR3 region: CASSSLPGGEAFF. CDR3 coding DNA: TGTGCCAGCAGCTCGCTACCGGGGGGCGAAGCTTTCTTT.

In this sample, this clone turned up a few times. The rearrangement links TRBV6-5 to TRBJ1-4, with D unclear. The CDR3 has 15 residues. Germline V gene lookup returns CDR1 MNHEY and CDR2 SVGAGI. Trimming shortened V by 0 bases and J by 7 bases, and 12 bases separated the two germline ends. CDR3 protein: CASSYSLQAGEKLFF. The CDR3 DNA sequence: TGTGCCAGCAGTTACTCGCTCCAGGCAGGTGAAAAACTGTTTTTT.

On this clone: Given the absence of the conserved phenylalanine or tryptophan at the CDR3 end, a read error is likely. CDR3 sequence (DNA): TGTGCCAGTAGCCTAGGAGGTTCACCCCTCCACCTT. It specifies CASSLGGSPLHL. The chain recombines TRBV19 with TRBJ1-6, with no clear D. The length of the CDR3 is 12 residues. V gave up 6 bases and J gave up 9 bases, with 9 bases separating them. The V gene's germline CDR1 is LNHDA and CDR2 SQIVND (reference sequence).

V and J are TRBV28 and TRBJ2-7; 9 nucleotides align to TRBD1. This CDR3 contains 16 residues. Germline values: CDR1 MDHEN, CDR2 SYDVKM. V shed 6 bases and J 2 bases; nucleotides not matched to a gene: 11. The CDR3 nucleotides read TGTGCCAGCAGGGGAACTGGGACAGGGCGACCCTACGAGCAGTACTTC. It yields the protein CASRGTGTGRPYEQYF.

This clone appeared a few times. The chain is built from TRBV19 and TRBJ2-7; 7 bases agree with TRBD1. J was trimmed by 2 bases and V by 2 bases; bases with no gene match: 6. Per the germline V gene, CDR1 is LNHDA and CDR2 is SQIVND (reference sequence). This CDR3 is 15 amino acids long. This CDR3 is CASSIRGQRAYEQYF. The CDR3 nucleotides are TGTGCCAGTAGTATAAGGGGACAGCGAGCCTACGAGCAGTACTTC.

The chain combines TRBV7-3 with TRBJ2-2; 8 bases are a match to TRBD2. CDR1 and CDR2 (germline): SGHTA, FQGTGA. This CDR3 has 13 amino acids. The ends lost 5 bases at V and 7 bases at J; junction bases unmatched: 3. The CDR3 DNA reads TGTGCCAGCAGCCAACTAGCGGTCGGGGAGCTGTTTTTT. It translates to CASSQLAVGELFF. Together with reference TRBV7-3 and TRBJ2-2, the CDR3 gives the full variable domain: GAGVSQTPSNKVTEKGKYVELRCDPISGHTALYWYRQSLGQGPEFLIYFQGTGAADDSGLPNDRFFAVRPEGSVSTLKIQRTERGDSAVYLCASSQLAVGELFFGEGSRLTVL.

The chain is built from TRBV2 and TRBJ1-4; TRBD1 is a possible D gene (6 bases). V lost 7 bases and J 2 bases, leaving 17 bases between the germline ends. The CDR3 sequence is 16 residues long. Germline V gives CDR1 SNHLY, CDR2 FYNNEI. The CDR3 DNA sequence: TGTGCCAGCAAAGTAGGGGGTTTTGCGACTAATGAAAAACTGTTTTTT. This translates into CASKVGGFATNEKLFF.

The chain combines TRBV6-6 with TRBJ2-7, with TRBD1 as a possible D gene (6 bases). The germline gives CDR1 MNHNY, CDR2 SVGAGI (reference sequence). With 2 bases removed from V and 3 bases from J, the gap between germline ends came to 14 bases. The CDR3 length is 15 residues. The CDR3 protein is CASSYTGSMGYEQYF. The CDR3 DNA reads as TGTGCCAGCAGTTACACAGGGTCGATGGGCTACGAGCAGTACTTC.

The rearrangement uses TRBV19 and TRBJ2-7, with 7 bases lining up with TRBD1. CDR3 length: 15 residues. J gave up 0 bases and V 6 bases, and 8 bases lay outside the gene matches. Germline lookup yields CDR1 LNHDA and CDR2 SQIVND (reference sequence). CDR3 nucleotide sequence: TGTGCCAGTAGACACGGACAGGAGAGCTCCTACGAGCAGTACTTC. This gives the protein CASRHGQESSYEQYF.